The clone carrying this TCR beta chain was detected many times. This entry comes from a study of CD8 T cells in ankylosing spondylitis. The CDR3 loop spans 16 amino acids. Per germline, CDR1 SGDLS and CDR2 YYNGEE. The ends lost 0 bases at V and 5 bases at J; junction bases unmatched: 9. Construction of TCR beta libraries was performed using quantitative 5'-RACE with molecular barcodes. TCRdb re-analysed the 5' RACE reads in MiXCR, keeping a single row per CDR3 protein. The data contain 40,000 or so distinct CDR3 sequences, 2.7% of them singletons. The chain is built from TRBV9 and TRBJ2-5; 8 bases agree with TRBD1. This clonotype was sampled from a male donor with ankylosing spondylitis or in good health (not recorded which). The sample taken for sequencing was blood, either unsorted or a sorted T cell fraction (not recorded which). The CDR3 region has the DNA TGTGCCAGCAGCGTAGGTCTGGTCAGGGGGCGGGAGACCCAGTACTTC. As protein: CASSVGLVRGRETQYF. The complete variable domain, with remaining parts taken from reference TRBV9 and TRBJ2-5, reads DSGVTQTPKHLITATGQRVTLRCSPRSGDLSVYWYQQSLDQGLQFLIQYYNGEERAKGNILERFSAQQFPDLHSELNLSSLELGDSALYFCASSVGLVRGRETQYFGPGTRLLVL.